This entry lists 30 T cell receptor beta chains sequenced from one sample in a study of blood T cell repertoires in COVID-19. The method was immunoSEQ multiplex PCR; TCRdb's version includes in-frame clones alone and lacks a portion of them. The sample lists about 190,000 clones; around four fifths were seen once. The sequenced sample consisted of peripheral blood. Receptor source: a human donor in a cohort sampled during active COVID-19.

The rearrangement joins TRBV10-1 to TRBJ2-5, with D tentatively TRBD1 (5 bases). This CDR3 is built from 15 residues. V was trimmed by 0 bases and J by 4 bases, leaving 12 bases between them. Germline values: CDR1 WNHNN, CDR2 SYGVQD (reference sequence). CDR3 loop: CASSESSAGSETQYF. DNA for the CDR3: TGCGCCAGCAGTGAGTCGTCTGCAGGGTCAGAGACCCAGTACTTC.

The chain employs TRBV6-4 and TRBJ1-6, with 8 bases identical to TRBD1. After removal of 9 bases from V and 5 bases from J, the junction contained 3 bases not matched to a gene. CDR1 and CDR2 from the germline V gene are MRHNA and SNTAGT. CDR3 length equals 13 residues. Here the CDR3 DNA reads TGTGCCAGTGGACAGGGCAATAATTCACCCCTCCACTTT. It encodes CASGQGNNSPLHF.

The rearrangement uses TRBV6-5 and TRBJ1-1, with TRBD1 matching over 7 bases. V gave up 8 bases and J gave up 4 bases; unmatched junction bases: 7. The CDR3 spans 13 residues. The germline CDR1 and CDR2 sequences are MNHEY and SVGAGI. In DNA, the CDR3 is TGTGCCAGCTGGCAGGGGGTGGTCACTGAAGCTTTCTTT. It specifies CASWQGVVTEAFF.

The J gene is TRBJ2-1, the V gene TRBV7-6, with D maybe TRBD2 (6 bases). The CDR3 length is 11 residues. V was cut by 4 bases and J by 9 bases, with 7 bases left in between. Germline V gene sequence: CDR1 SGHVS, CDR2 FNYEAQ. The CDR3 region has the DNA TGTGCCAGCAGCTCGGGACTTGAGCAGTTCTTC. Translated, it gives CASSSGLEQFF.

As for this clone: Since a much larger clone is just one base distant, this may be a read error. The chain uses TRBV7-8 and TRBJ1-1, with 7 bases identical to TRBD1. V shed 3 bases, J shed 0 bases, and the junction held 1 base outside the gene matches. CDR1 and CDR2 from the germline V gene are SGHVS and FQNEAQ. The CDR3 loop spans 14 amino acids. The CDR3 bases are TGTGCCAGCAGCTTGACAGGGTTGAACACTGAAGCTTTCTTT. This encodes CASSLTGLNTEAFF.

The rearrangement joins TRBV18 to TRBJ1-2, with D maybe TRBD1 (5 bases). Trimming removed 0 bases from V and 0 bases from J, with 11 bases in between. The CDR3 is 16 residues long. CDR1 KGHSH and CDR2 LQKENI come from the germline V gene. The CDR3 loop is CASSPPSLGANYGYTF. CDR3 sequence (DNA): TGTGCCAGCTCACCACCCTCCTTAGGGGCTAACTATGGCTACACCTTC.

The J gene is TRBJ1-1, the V gene TRBV12-5; the D gene is possibly TRBD1 (6 bases). The CDR3 length is 13 residues. Per the germline V gene, CDR1 is LGHNT and CDR2 is FRNRAP. V was pared by 2 bases and J by 7 bases, with 11 bases between. This chain's CDR3 is CASGLSGANEAFF. The CDR3 DNA reads as TGTGCTAGTGGTTTGTCAGGGGCCAATGAAGCTTTCTTT.

The rearrangement joins TRBV20-1 to TRBJ1-2; D is perhaps TRBD1 (5 bases). Per germline, CDR1 DFQATT and CDR2 SNEGSKA (reference sequence). This CDR3 is built from 12 residues. V dropped 3 bases and J dropped 8 bases, with 13 bases sitting between them. CDR3 sequence reads: CSASRQGVGYTF. CDR3 DNA: TGCAGTGCTAGTCGCCAGGGTGTCGGCTACACCTTC.

The chain combines TRBV6-6 with TRBJ2-7; 7 bases align to TRBD2. CDR1 is MNHNY and CDR2 is SVGAGI in the germline V gene (reference sequence). With 7 bases clipped from V and 7 bases from J, the junction kept 19 bases outside the gene matches. The CDR3 extends over 16 amino acids. DNA for the CDR3: TGTGCCAGCACCTTACAAGGTGCGGGAGCGAAAGGGGAGCAGTACTTC. This sequence encodes CASTLQGAGAKGEQYF.

This chain connects TRBV27 to TRBJ2-2; D perhaps matches TRBD1 (6 bases). This CDR3 has 15 amino acids. Per the germline V gene, CDR1 is MNHEY and CDR2 is SMNVEV (reference sequence). V was clipped by 8 bases and J by 6 bases, with 19 bases between them. CDR3 region: CASARFRGMAGELFF. DNA for the CDR3: TGTGCCAGCGCCCGATTCAGGGGAATGGCCGGGGAGCTGTTTTTT.

The chain has TRBV28 and TRBJ1-5; TRBD1 matches 9 bases. The ends lost 11 bases at V and 6 bases at J; junction bases unmatched: 5. Germline V gene sequence: CDR1 MDHEN, CDR2 SYDVKM. CDR3 length equals 12 residues. CDR3 sequence (DNA): TGTGCCGCCCGGACAGGGGCTCAGCCCCAGCATTTT. It yields the protein CAARTGAQPQHF.

Only one count was recorded for this clone. The V gene is TRBV4-2, the J gene TRBJ1-2; 9 bases align to TRBD1. V was pared by 3 bases and J by 7 bases, with 3 bases of the junction left unmatched. There are 13 residues in the CDR3. Germline V CDR1 and CDR2: LGHNA, YNFKEQ. The CDR3 protein is CASSQRQGGGYTF. The CDR3 DNA sequence: TGTGCCAGCAGCCAGAGACAGGGGGGTGGCTACACCTTC.

The chain carries TRBV6-6 and TRBJ1-2; D gene unclear. Germline V gene sequence: CDR1 MNHNY, CDR2 SVGAGI (reference sequence). The CDR3 length is 16 residues. V gave up 0 bases and J gave up 2 bases, with 13 bases separating them. CDR3 in amino acids: CASSYSLRVLNYGYTF. Here the CDR3 DNA reads TGTGCCAGCAGTTACTCCCTACGGGTGTTGAACTATGGCTACACCTTC.

The chain combines TRBV5-1 with TRBJ2-5; D remains ambiguous. Germline V gives CDR1 SGHRS, CDR2 YFSETQ. V lost 0 bases and J 1 base, leaving 7 bases between the germline ends. The CDR3 has 14 amino acids. The CDR3 reads CASSLGEVQETQYF. CDR3 coding DNA: TGCGCCAGCAGCTTGGGTGAGGTCCAAGAGACCCAGTACTTC.

V and J are TRBV28 and TRBJ2-1; D perhaps matches TRBD1 (6 bases). The CDR3 spans 14 residues. From germline, CDR1 is MDHEN and CDR2 SYDVKM. V dropped 6 bases and J dropped 10 bases, with 19 bases sitting between them. CDR3 in amino acids: CASSPLRGRGEQFF. CDR3 DNA sequence: TGTGCCAGCAGCCCGCTAAGGGGGAGAGGAGAGCAGTTCTTC.

The chain recombines TRBV30 with TRBJ2-1; 10 nucleotides agree with TRBD2. CDR3 length: 18 residues. Germline CDR1 reads GTSNPN; CDR2 reads SVGIG (reference sequence). With 4 bases clipped from V and 4 bases from J, the junction kept 16 bases outside the gene matches. The CDR3 loop reads CAWTMGLAGAKRYNEQFF. In DNA, the CDR3 is TGTGCCTGGACCATGGGGCTAGCGGGGGCCAAAAGGTACAATGAGCAGTTCTTC.

This clone showed up just once. V usage is TRBV6-1 and J usage is TRBJ1-2, with D uncertain. The CDR3 loop spans 16 amino acids. Germline V lookup: CDR1 MNHNS, CDR2 SASEGT. V lost 1 base, J lost 4 bases, and 16 bases lay in between. DNA for the CDR3: TGTGCCAGCAGTGAAGGGCCAGGCCTTCTCTTCTATGGCTACACCTTC. It translates to CASSEGPGLLFYGYTF.

This clone was recorded only once. The V gene is TRBV6-2 or TRBV6-3, the J gene TRBJ2-7, with D possibly matching TRBD2 (6 bases). The CDR3 runs to 15 residues. Trimming took off 6 bases at V and 3 bases at J, with 18 bases between the two ends. In germline, CDR1 is MNHEY, CDR2 SVGEGT. This chain's CDR3 is CASSGPTRGGYEQYF. CDR3 in DNA: TGTGCCAGCAGCGGACCCACCCGGGGAGGCTACGAGCAGTACTTC.

This clone was recorded once. The chain combines TRBV9 with TRBJ1-4; D is undetermined. This CDR3 is 17 amino acids long. The germline gives CDR1 SGDLS, CDR2 YYNGEE. Between the trimmed V and J ends, which lost 2 bases and 3 bases, there was a span of 17 bases. The CDR3 DNA reads TGTGCCAGCAGCGTTAGTTGGTCAGGAGGCTCTAATGAAAAACTGTTTTTT. Translated, it gives CASSVSWSGGSNEKLFF.

CDR3 protein: CASSQSPVIYGYTF. CDR3 in DNA: TGTGCCAGCAGCCAATCCCCAGTAATCTATGGCTACACCTTC. The gene calls are TRBV11-2 and TRBJ1-2; D is unclear. CDR1 is SGHAT, CDR2 FQNNGV, per germline. The V and J ends lost 5 bases and 4 bases respectively, with 14 bases between them. This CDR3 has 14 amino acids. Drawing the rest from reference TRBV11-2 and TRBJ1-2, the complete variable domain is EAGVAQSPRYKIIEKRQSVAFWCNPISGHATLYWYQQILGQGPKLLIQFQNNGVVDDSQLPKDRFSAERLKGVDSTLKIQPAKLEDSAVYLCASSQSPVIYGYTFGSGTRLTVV.

This clone has only one observation. The gene calls are TRBV5-5 and TRBJ1-2; D remains ambiguous. The germline V gene encodes CDR1 SGHKS and CDR2 YYEKEE (reference sequence). Between the trimmed V and J ends, which lost 4 bases and 3 bases, there was a span of 19 bases. This CDR3 is 16 amino acids long. The CDR3 bases are TGTGCCAGCAGCAGCTCGCCGGGGTGGGTCGACTATGGCTACACCTTC. Protein sequence: CASSSSPGWVDYGYTF.

The gene calls are TRBV6-6 and TRBJ1-5; TRBD1 matches at 7 bases. The germline CDR1 and CDR2 sequences are MNHNY and SVGAGI (reference sequence). V shed 6 bases and J 5 bases; nucleotides not matched to a gene: 10. CDR3 length: 15 amino acids. CDR3 amino acids: CASSSTGQDYQPQHF. CDR3 nucleotides: TGTGCCAGCAGCTCGACTGGACAGGACTATCAGCCCCAGCATTTT.

J is TRBJ1-5 and V is TRBV6-6, with 10 positions matching TRBD1. This CDR3 region has 14 residues. The germline CDR1 and CDR2 sequences are MNHNY and SVGAGI (reference sequence). J gave up 6 bases and V 11 bases, and 10 bases lay outside the gene matches. The CDR3, as DNA: TGTGCCTCCCTAAATGGACAGGGGGGTCAGCCCCAGCATTTT. The encoded protein is CASLNGQGGQPQHF.

The chain uses TRBV7-8 and TRBJ1-4; no clear D. Trimming removed 3 bases from V and 5 bases from J, with 7 bases in between. The CDR3 totals 13 residues. Germline loops: CDR1 SGHVS, CDR2 FQNEAQ. The CDR3 DNA follows: TGTGCCAGCAGCTTTTCGCAGAATGAAAAACTGTTTTTT. It codes for CASSFSQNEKLFF.

The chain has TRBV15 and TRBJ2-2, with a weak D call TRBD2 (5 bases). This CDR3 is built from 16 residues. With 5 bases removed from V and 5 bases from J, the gap between germline ends came to 18 bases. Germline V gene sequence: CDR1 LNHNV, CDR2 YYDKDF (reference sequence). The CDR3 is CATSSSLQRATGELFF. The CDR3 nucleotides are TGTGCCACCAGCTCAAGCTTGCAGAGGGCTACCGGGGAGCTGTTTTTT.

The chain is built from TRBV2 and TRBJ2-7; TRBD2 matches at 7 bases. CDR1 is SNHLY and CDR2 is FYNNEI in the germline V gene. V trimming: 4 bases; J trimming: 3 bases; junction bases outside the gene matches: 12. The CDR3 has 16 amino acids. Here the CDR3 reads CASSAPAGLAVYEQYV. The CDR3 region has the DNA TGTGCCAGCAGTGCACCAGCCGGGCTAGCGGTCTACGAGCAGTACGTC.

The V gene is TRBV30, the J gene TRBJ1-4; D is possibly TRBD1 (5 bases). There are 13 residues in the CDR3. Germline CDR1 GTSNPN, CDR2 SVGIG (reference sequence). V was clipped by 1 base and J by 5 bases, with 8 bases between them. The CDR3 sequence: CAWSGQLNEKLFF. The CDR3 nucleotides read TGTGCCTGGAGTGGACAGTTAAATGAAAAACTGTTTTTT.

The V call is TRBV19, the J call TRBJ2-1; possible D gene TRBD1, 6 bases. Per germline, CDR1 LNHDA and CDR2 SQIVND (reference sequence). This CDR3 contains 16 residues. Trimming removed 1 base at V and 7 bases at J, with 17 bases between. Here the CDR3 reads CASSIVETGSWNEQFF. The CDR3 coding sequence is TGTGCCAGTAGTATAGTCGAGACAGGATCTTGGAATGAGCAGTTCTTC. Together with reference TRBV19 and TRBJ2-1, the CDR3 gives the full variable domain: DGGITQSPKYLFRKEGQNVTLSCEQNLNHDAMYWYRQDPGQGLRLIYYSQIVNDFQKGDIAEGYSVSREKKESFPLTVTSAQKNPTAFYLCASSIVETGSWNEQFFGPGTRLTVL.

The chain uses TRBV19 and TRBJ1-2; 10 nucleotides line up with TRBD1. Per germline, CDR1 LNHDA and CDR2 SQIVND (reference sequence). The CDR3 extends over 13 amino acids. Trimming took 7 bases from V and 8 from J; bases not matched to a gene: 7. This chain's CDR3 is CASMGQGSDGYTF. In DNA form, the CDR3 reads TGTGCCAGTATGGGACAGGGGAGTGACGGCTACACCTTC.

The V call is TRBV25-1, the J call TRBJ2-7; possibly TRBD2 for D (5 bases). Germline loops: CDR1 MGHDK, CDR2 SYGVNS. The V gene lost 2 bases and the J gene lost 5 bases, with 13 bases spanning the gap. The CDR3 covers 14 residues. CDR3 residues: CASSERWEINEQYF. In nucleotides, the CDR3 is TGTGCCAGCAGTGAAAGGTGGGAGATTAACGAGCAGTACTTC.